This T cell receptor beta chain was found in a study of cytomegalovirus exposure and HLA in healthy donors. Participants comprised healthy donors of bone marrow. It was with 60 Vbeta and 13 Jbeta primers that the PCR ran. The data were produced by immunoSEQ multiplex PCR, yet TCRdb's version contains in-frame clones alone and is incomplete. The table for this sample gives 25,000 to 40,000 clones. Comment on this clone: Antigen specificity is unknown.

Study findings and constraints: The authors later linked a missense DCLRE1C variant to TCR beta V- and J-gene trimming. Among the CMV-associated chains, a few were confirmed in vitro as specific for CMV antigens.

This CDR3 is 13 amino acids long. Germline assignment: CDR1 GTSNPN and CDR2 SVGIG (reference sequence). V lost 2 bases, J lost 4 bases, and 11 bases lay in between. The sample comprised PBMCs. This TCR was sampled from a middle-aged man in good health and CMV-seronegative. This sequence joins TRBV30 and TRBJ1-1; D is possibly TRBD1 (5 bases). This CDR3 is CAWSSGGSTEAFF. CDR3 in DNA: TGTGCCTGGAGTTCTGGGGGGTCCACTGAAGCTTTCTTT.